This T cell receptor (beta chain) was sequenced during a study of T cell changes during pregnancy in multiple sclerosis. The CDR3 length is 15 residues. Germline values: CDR1 SNHLY, CDR2 FYNNEI. V was cut by 7 bases and J by 6 bases, with 19 bases left in between. This table comes from immunoSEQ multiplex PCR, and its TCRdb copy is limited to in-frame clones, with some not included. Of about 28,000 clones listed, under 90% are singletons. The TCR sequence derives from a female donor with multiple sclerosis, enrolled in a pregnancy study. This chain links TRBV2 with TRBJ1-3; D remains unclear. This material consisted of CD8+ T cells from peripheral blood mononuclear cells, taken after pregnancy. The CDR3 nucleotides are TGTGCCAGCACGGGAGCCTCCGTCCTGAAAAACACCATATATTTT. Translated: CASTGASVLKNTIYF.